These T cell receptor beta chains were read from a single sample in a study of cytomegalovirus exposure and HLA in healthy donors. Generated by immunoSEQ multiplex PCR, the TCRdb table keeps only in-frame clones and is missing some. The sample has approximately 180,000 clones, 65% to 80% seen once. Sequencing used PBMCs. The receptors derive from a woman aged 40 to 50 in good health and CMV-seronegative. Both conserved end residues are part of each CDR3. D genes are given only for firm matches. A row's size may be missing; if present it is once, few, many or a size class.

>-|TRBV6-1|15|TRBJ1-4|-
TGTGCCAGCAGAACGCAGACGGAGCCCCATGAAAAACTGTTTTTT
CASRTQTEPHEKLFF
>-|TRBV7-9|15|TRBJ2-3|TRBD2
TGTGCCAGCAGCGTTACCGGGACTAGCGAAGATACGCAGTATTTT
CASSVTGTSEDTQYF
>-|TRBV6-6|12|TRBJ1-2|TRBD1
TGTGCCAGCAGCGACAGGGGCTATGGCTACACCTTC
CASSDRGYGYTF
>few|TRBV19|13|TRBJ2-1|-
TGTGCCAGTAGTATGAGAGGGGGAATAGAGCAGTTCTTC
CASSMRGGIEQFF
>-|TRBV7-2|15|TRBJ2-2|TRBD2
TGTGCCAGCAGCTTCACTAGCGGCAACACCGGGGAGCTGTTTTTT
CASSFTSGNTGELFF
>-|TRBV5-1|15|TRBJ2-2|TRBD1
TGCGCCAGCAGACGGGACAGAACGAACACCGGGGAGCTGTTTTTT
CASRRDRTNTGELFF
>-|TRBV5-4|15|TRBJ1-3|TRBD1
TGTGCCAGCAGCTGGACAGGGGGCGATGGAAACACCATATATTTT
CASSWTGGDGNTIYF
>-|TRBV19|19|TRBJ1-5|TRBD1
TGTGCCAGTAGTATCCCTGGGACAGGGGGTAGGTTGAGCAATCAGCCCCAGCATTTT
CASSIPGTGGRLSNQPQHF
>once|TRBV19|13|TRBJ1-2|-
TGTGCCAGTAGTCGGCGTCAGGTGGATGGCTACACCTTC
CASSRRQVDGYTF
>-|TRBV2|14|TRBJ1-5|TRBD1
TGTGCCAGCAGGGACAGGGGAGACAATCAGCCCCAGCATTTT
CASRDRGDNQPQHF
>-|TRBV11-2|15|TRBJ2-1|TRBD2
TGTGCCAGCAGACCTATAGCGGGAGTACACAATGAGCAGTTCTTC
CASRPIAGVHNEQFF
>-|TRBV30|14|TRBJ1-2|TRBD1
TGTGCCTGGAGTGGCCGGGACAGGGTTTATGGCTACACCTTC
CAWSGRDRVYGYTF
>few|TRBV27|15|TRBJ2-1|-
TGTGCCAGCAGTAGGACAGCGTTTAATAGTGTGGAGCAGTTCTTC
CASSRTAFNSVEQFF
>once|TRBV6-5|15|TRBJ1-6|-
TGTGCCAGCAGTTACTCGGCGGTGCGGAATTCACCCCTCCACTTT
CASSYSAVRNSPLHF
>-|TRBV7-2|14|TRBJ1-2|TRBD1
TGTGCCAGCAGCTTGGGGGACAGGGTATTTGGCTACACCTTC
CASSLGDRVFGYTF
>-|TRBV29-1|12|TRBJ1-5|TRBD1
TGCAGCGCCGGGACAGAAGATCAGCCCCAGCATTTT
CSAGTEDQPQHF
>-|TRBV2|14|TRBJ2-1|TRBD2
TGTGCCAGCATGGGGGGGACTAGCGGACAACCGCAGTTCTTC
CASMGGTSGQPQFF
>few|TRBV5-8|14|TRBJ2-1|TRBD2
TGTGCCAGCCGCGGACTAGCGGGAGTCGATGAGCAGTTCTTC
CASRGLAGVDEQFF
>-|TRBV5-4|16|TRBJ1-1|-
TGTGCCAGCAGCTTACAGGGAAGAACGTCGGGCCCTGAAGCTTTCTTT
CASSLQGRTSGPEAFF
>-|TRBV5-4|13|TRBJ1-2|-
TGTGCCAGCAGCTACACAGGTCTCGGTGGCTACACCTTC
CASSYTGLGGYTF
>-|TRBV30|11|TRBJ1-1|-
TGTGCCTGGACGACTGCCCCTGAAGCTTTCTTT
CAWTTAPEAFF
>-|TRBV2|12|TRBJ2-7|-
TGTGCCAGCGGTACGATGAGCTACGAGCAGTACTTC
CASGTMSYEQYF
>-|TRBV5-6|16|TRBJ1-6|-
TGTGCCAGCAGCTTGGGCCCCACAGGGTTAGGGTCACCCCTCCACTTT
CASSLGPTGLGSPLHF
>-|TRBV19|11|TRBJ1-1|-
TGTGCCAGTAAAGGGGACACTGAAGCTTTCTTT
CASKGDTEAFF